This T cell receptor (beta chain) comes out of a study of T-cell memory formation after mild COVID-19. General study results and limits: CD4+ contracting clones were mainly CM and EM; CD8+ ones, EMRA. Memory sampled before infection contained some responding clones, suggesting cross-reactive memory joined.

From the 5' RACE reads, TCRdb called clonotypes with MiXCR, one entry per CDR3 protein. Among around 200,000 distinct CDR3 sequences, around 25% were seen once, and the ten largest hold about an eighth. The CDR3 covers 13 residues. The V end was cut by 0 bases, the J end by 10 bases, with 11 bases between. As to this clonotype: Its antigen is unknown.

This clonotype was sampled from an adult woman who had mild COVID-19 (a few samples of this study predate the infection). Cell type and time point are not known. This chain links TRBV12-3 or TRBV12-4 with TRBJ2-3; D call uncertain. Specimen: PBMCs or a T cell subset sorted from them (not recorded which). CDR3 in amino acids: CASSLAQESAQYF. DNA of the CDR3: TGTGCCAGCAGTTTAGCTCAAGAGTCTGCGCAGTATTTT.